This TCR beta chain is drawn from a study of T cell repertoires in cytomegalovirus infection. The wider study: Indicated by public TCR beta signatures were CMV infection and matching HLA type. Study results and limitations: Clonotype analysis showed dominance of the ex vivo response by HLA-C-restricted CMV-specific TCR beta clonotypes.

With regard to this clonotype: Its antigen remains unknown.

TCRdb redid the calling of the reads with MiXCR, one entry per CDR3 protein. This table has around 490,000 distinct CDR3 sequences, about 26% appearing once. V was cut by 5 bases and J by 13 bases, with 17 bases left in between. The germline V gene has CDR1 KGHDR and CDR2 SFDVKD. CDR3 length equals 13 residues. Material for sequencing was PBMCs. The gene calls are TRBV24-1 and TRBJ2-1, with unresolved D. The sequence derives from a human donor in good health (CMV status not recorded). Some clones in this sample may be carry-over from other donors' samples. DNA for the CDR3: TGTGCCACCAGTGTCCTGGACGCTACCCCTCAGTTCTTC. This translates into CATSVLDATPQFF.